This T cell receptor beta chain came from a study of shared clonotypes between healthy human individuals. For the study at large: CD4 naive cells filled three plates per donor, CD4 memory three, CD8 naive two and CD8 memory one.

Comments on this clone: The target antigen is unknown.

Overall study results and limits: Naive subsets generally exceeded memory subsets in estimated richness.

Every subset's genomic DNA went evenly onto several immunoSEQ plates. Original processing methods: As immunoSEQ supplied junction-only sequences (without quality scores), filtering differed. Some clones are missing from TCRdb's copy, which holds only in-frame ones; the method was immunoSEQ multiplex PCR. The DNA gave D and trimming, while V, J and clone size come from that table. This sample has over 1.4 million clones, with 96% found just once. This TCR was recovered from a man between 25 and 39 years old in good health. The material sequenced was naive CD4+ T cells sorted from blood. The sample's subset: CD45RA+ positively selected.

CDR3: CSAFSGTSNYGYTF. The CDR3, as DNA: TGCAGCGCCTTTTCCGGGACAAGTAACTATGGCTACACCTTC. The chain is built from TRBV29-1 and TRBJ1-2; weak D call: TRBD1 (6 bases). Trimming removed 7 bases from V and 1 base from J, with 16 bases in between. Germline V gene sequence: CDR1 SQVTM, CDR2 ANQGSEA. The length of the CDR3 is 14 residues.